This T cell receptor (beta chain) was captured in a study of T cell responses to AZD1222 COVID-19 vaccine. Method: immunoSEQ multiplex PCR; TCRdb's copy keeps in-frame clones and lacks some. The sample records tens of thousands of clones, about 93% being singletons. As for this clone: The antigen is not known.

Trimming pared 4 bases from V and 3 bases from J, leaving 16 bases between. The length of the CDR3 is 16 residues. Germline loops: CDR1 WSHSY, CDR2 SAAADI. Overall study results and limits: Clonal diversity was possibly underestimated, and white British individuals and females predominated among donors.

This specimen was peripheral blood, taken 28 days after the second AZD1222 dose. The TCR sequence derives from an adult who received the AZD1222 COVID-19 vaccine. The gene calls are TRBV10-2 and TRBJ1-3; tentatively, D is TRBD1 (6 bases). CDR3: CASSAGQFGDGNTIYF. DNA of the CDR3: TGCGCCAGCAGTGCCGGACAGTTTGGGGATGGAAACACCATATATTTT.